A selection of T cell receptor beta chains follows, all from one sample in a study of blood T cell repertoires in COVID-19. Clones were read by immunoSEQ multiplex PCR, and TCRdb kept only the in-frame ones, dropping some. Counted here are approximately 300,000 clones, approximately 84% occurring once; the ten biggest clones make up around 4%. Input material: PBMCs or T cells enriched from blood (not recorded which). These receptor sequences come from a man in his thirties or forties who had recovered from COVID-19. Both conserved end residues are part of each CDR3. D genes are given only for firm matches. Clone sizes are given selectively: once, few, many, or a class where the clone is expanded.

j_gene: TRBJ1-1
abundance: -
v_gene: TRBV29-1
d_gene: -
CDR3aa: CSVAALTSTEAFF
CDR3nt: TGCAGCGTTGCGGCACTAACGAGCACTGAAGCTTTCTTT

j_gene: TRBJ1-2
abundance: -
v_gene: TRBV18
d_gene: TRBD1
CDR3aa: CASSLFPGQQFYGYTF
CDR3nt: TGTGCCAGCTCGCTCTTTCCGGGACAGCAGTTCTATGGCTACACCTTC

j_gene: TRBJ2-5
abundance: -
v_gene: TRBV28
d_gene: -
CDR3aa: CATLRTTEPEETQYF
CDR3nt: TGTGCCACCCTTCGGACTACAGAACCCGAAGAGACCCAGTACTTC

j_gene: TRBJ2-3
abundance: -
v_gene: TRBV5-1
d_gene: -
CDR3aa: CASSSRDWSTDTQYF
CDR3nt: TGCGCCAGCAGCTCCCGGGACTGGAGCACAGATACGCAGTATTTT

j_gene: TRBJ1-2
abundance: once
v_gene: TRBV2
d_gene: TRBD1
CDR3aa: CASSASQGEAFYYGYTF
CDR3nt: TGTGCCAGCAGTGCCTCGCAGGGGGAGGCCTTTTACTATGGCTACACCTTC

j_gene: TRBJ2-3
abundance: -
v_gene: TRBV5-4
d_gene: TRBD1
CDR3aa: CASSFPGTGRTDTQYF
CDR3nt: TGTGCCAGCAGCTTCCCCGGGACAGGGCGCACAGATACGCAGTATTTT

j_gene: TRBJ1-1
abundance: -
v_gene: TRBV18
d_gene: TRBD1
CDR3aa: CASSRDSDNTEAFF
CDR3nt: TGTGCCAGCTCAAGGGACAGCGATAACACTGAAGCTTTCTTT

j_gene: TRBJ1-1
abundance: -
v_gene: TRBV6-1
d_gene: -
CDR3aa: CASSDEGVRPEAFF
CDR3nt: TGTGCCAGCAGTGATGAGGGCGTCCGGCCTGAAGCTTTCTTT

j_gene: TRBJ2-1
abundance: once
v_gene: TRBV10-1
d_gene: TRBD2
CDR3aa: CASSESTGRVAGDEQFF
CDR3nt: TGCGCCAGCAGTGAGTCGACAGGGAGGGTAGCGGGAGATGAGCAGTTCTTC

j_gene: TRBJ1-2
abundance: -
v_gene: TRBV6-5
d_gene: -
CDR3aa: CASSYDGDYGYTF
CDR3nt: TGTGCCAGCAGTTATGACGGGGACTATGGCTACACCTTC

j_gene: TRBJ2-7
abundance: once
v_gene: TRBV30
d_gene: -
CDR3aa: CAWSVMAATYEQYF
CDR3nt: TGTGCCTGGAGTGTAATGGCTGCAACCTACGAGCAGTACTTC

j_gene: TRBJ2-3
abundance: -
v_gene: TRBV19
d_gene: TRBD2
CDR3aa: CAAGADTQYF
CDR3nt: TGTGCCGCGGGAGCGGATACGCAGTATTTT

j_gene: TRBJ2-3
abundance: -
v_gene: TRBV2
d_gene: TRBD2
CDR3aa: CASSDPGLARDTQYF
CDR3nt: TGTGCCAGCAGCGACCCGGGACTAGCGAGGGATACGCAGTATTTT

j_gene: TRBJ1-1
abundance: -
v_gene: TRBV19
d_gene: -
CDR3aa: CASRSGFTEAFF
CDR3nt: TGTGCCAGTAGATCGGGGTTCACTGAAGCTTTCTTT

j_gene: TRBJ1-6
abundance: few
v_gene: TRBV6-1
d_gene: -
CDR3aa: CASSEALGGNSPLHF
CDR3nt: TGTGCCAGCAGTGAAGCGCTCGGGGGTAATTCACCCCTCCACTTT

j_gene: TRBJ1-5
abundance: -
v_gene: TRBV7-9
d_gene: -
CDR3aa: CASSLATAGTHQPQHF
CDR3nt: TGTGCCAGCAGCTTAGCGACGGCAGGGACACATCAGCCCCAGCATTTT

j_gene: TRBJ2-2
abundance: -
v_gene: TRBV27
d_gene: TRBD1
CDR3aa: CASSFPKTGGATGELFF
CDR3nt: TGTGCCAGCAGTTTTCCGAAGACAGGGGGCGCAACCGGGGAGCTGTTTTTT

j_gene: TRBJ2-1
abundance: -
v_gene: TRBV2
d_gene: TRBD1
CDR3aa: CASSATGVEQFF
CDR3nt: TGTGCCAGCAGTGCCACAGGGGTCGAGCAGTTCTTC

j_gene: TRBJ2-4
abundance: -
v_gene: TRBV6-5
d_gene: -
CDR3aa: CASRDQGLAKNIQYF
CDR3nt: TGTGCCAGCAGGGATCAGGGGTTAGCCAAAAACATTCAGTACTTC

j_gene: TRBJ2-1
abundance: -
v_gene: TRBV29-1
d_gene: TRBD2
CDR3aa: CSAELAGAYNEQFF
CDR3nt: TGCAGCGCCGAACTAGCGGGAGCTTACAATGAGCAGTTCTTC

j_gene: TRBJ1-2
abundance: -
v_gene: TRBV5-8
d_gene: -
CDR3aa: CASSLGGAPGYTF
CDR3nt: TGTGCCAGCAGCTTGGGCGGGGCCCCTGGCTACACCTTC

j_gene: TRBJ2-7
abundance: -
v_gene: TRBV4-1
d_gene: TRBD1
CDR3aa: CASSPGTAFTYEQYF
CDR3nt: TGCGCCAGCAGCCCCGGGACAGCCTTTACCTACGAGCAGTACTTC

j_gene: TRBJ2-7
abundance: -
v_gene: TRBV28
d_gene: TRBD1
CDR3aa: CASRGQGAHEQYF
CDR3nt: TGTGCCAGCAGGGGACAGGGCGCCCACGAGCAGTACTTC

j_gene: TRBJ1-4
abundance: -
v_gene: TRBV3-1/TRBV3-2
d_gene: TRBD1
CDR3aa: CASSPRDRGTTNEKLFF
CDR3nt: TGTGCCAGCAGCCCTCGGGACAGGGGGACAACTAATGAAAAACTGTTTTTT

j_gene: TRBJ2-1
abundance: -
v_gene: TRBV11-2
d_gene: -
CDR3aa: CASSLGGAYSSYNEQFF
CDR3nt: TGTGCCAGCAGCTTGGGGGGGGCGTATAGCTCCTACAATGAGCAGTTCTTC

j_gene: TRBJ1-5
abundance: -
v_gene: TRBV28
d_gene: -
CDR3aa: CASSPTRSGNQPQHF
CDR3nt: TGTGCCAGCAGTCCAACAAGAAGTGGCAATCAGCCCCAGCATTTT

j_gene: TRBJ1-4
abundance: -
v_gene: TRBV7-8
d_gene: TRBD1
CDR3aa: CASSSLDREVRNEKLFF
CDR3nt: TGTGCCAGCAGCTCCCTGGACAGGGAGGTACGGAATGAAAAACTGTTTTTT

j_gene: TRBJ1-2
abundance: once
v_gene: TRBV28
d_gene: TRBD1
CDR3aa: CASSIGTGGYYGYTF
CDR3nt: TGTGCCAGCAGTATCGGGACAGGGGGCTACTATGGCTACACCTTC

j_gene: TRBJ2-7
abundance: -
v_gene: TRBV7-9
d_gene: TRBD1
CDR3aa: CASSPGQGYEQYF
CDR3nt: TGTGCCAGCAGCCCCGGACAGGGCTACGAGCAGTACTTC

j_gene: TRBJ2-1
abundance: -
v_gene: TRBV28
d_gene: -
CDR3aa: CASSPGFSYNEQFF
CDR3nt: TGTGCCAGCAGCCCGGGGTTTTCTTACAATGAGCAGTTCTTC

j_gene: TRBJ2-3
abundance: -
v_gene: TRBV10-1
d_gene: TRBD1
CDR3aa: CASSARTGYTDTQYF
CDR3nt: TGCGCCAGCAGTGCAAGGACAGGGTACACAGATACGCAGTATTTT

j_gene: TRBJ1-2
abundance: -
v_gene: TRBV5-8
d_gene: -
CDR3aa: CASSLQGYDGYTF
CDR3nt: TGTGCCAGCAGTTTACAGGGATATGATGGCTACACCTTC

j_gene: TRBJ2-5
abundance: -
v_gene: TRBV2
d_gene: TRBD1
CDR3aa: CAGTGVQETQYF
CDR3nt: TGTGCCGGAACAGGGGTCCAAGAGACCCAGTACTTC

j_gene: TRBJ1-2
abundance: -
v_gene: TRBV7-2
d_gene: -
CDR3aa: CASSSLTEGYTF
CDR3nt: TGTGCCAGCAGCTCCCTAACAGAGGGCTACACCTTC

j_gene: TRBJ1-2
abundance: -
v_gene: TRBV24-1
d_gene: TRBD1
CDR3aa: CATSDVDRMYGYTF
CDR3nt: TGTGCCACCAGTGATGTGGACAGGATGTATGGCTACACCTTC

j_gene: TRBJ2-1
abundance: -
v_gene: TRBV2
d_gene: -
CDR3aa: CASSPGGPQQFF
CDR3nt: TGTGCCAGCAGCCCCGGGGGACCACAGCAGTTCTTC

j_gene: TRBJ2-1
abundance: -
v_gene: TRBV10-2
d_gene: TRBD2
CDR3aa: CASSERTSGRYNEQFF
CDR3nt: TGCGCCAGCAGTGAGCGGACTAGCGGGAGGTACAATGAGCAGTTCTTC

j_gene: TRBJ2-3
abundance: -
v_gene: TRBV24-1
d_gene: TRBD2
CDR3aa: CATSGVAGGLGDTQYF
CDR3nt: TGTGCCACCAGTGGGGTAGCGGGGGGGCTGGGAGATACGCAGTATTTT

j_gene: TRBJ2-3
abundance: -
v_gene: TRBV3-1/TRBV3-2
d_gene: TRBD2
CDR3aa: CASSPWTSGGAVDTQYF
CDR3nt: TGTGCCAGCAGCCCCTGGACTAGCGGGGGGGCGGTCGATACGCAGTATTTT

j_gene: TRBJ1-5
abundance: -
v_gene: TRBV12-5
d_gene: -
CDR3aa: CASDRGLYSNQPQHF
CDR3nt: TGTGCTAGTGATAGGGGATTGTATAGCAATCAGCCCCAGCATTTT

j_gene: TRBJ1-1
abundance: -
v_gene: TRBV18
d_gene: TRBD1
CDR3aa: CASSPFLGTADGLNTEAFF
CDR3nt: TGTGCCAGCTCACCCTTTTTAGGGACAGCCGACGGGTTGAACACTGAAGCTTTCTTT

j_gene: TRBJ2-7
abundance: few
v_gene: TRBV7-9
d_gene: TRBD1
CDR3aa: CASSPHTGQGADEQYF
CDR3nt: TGTGCCAGCAGCCCCCACACGGGACAGGGGGCGGACGAGCAGTACTTC

j_gene: TRBJ2-3
abundance: -
v_gene: TRBV5-1
d_gene: -
CDR3aa: CASSFDEPTDTQYF
CDR3nt: TGCGCCAGCAGCTTTGATGAGCCCACAGATACGCAGTATTTT

j_gene: TRBJ2-1
abundance: -
v_gene: TRBV9
d_gene: TRBD2
CDR3aa: CASSPKTSGNNEQFF
CDR3nt: TGTGCCAGCAGCCCAAAGACTAGCGGTAACAATGAGCAGTTCTTC

j_gene: TRBJ1-4
abundance: -
v_gene: TRBV14
d_gene: -
CDR3aa: CASSDRRSGNEKLFF
CDR3nt: TGTGCCAGCAGCGATAGACGGAGCGGTAATGAAAAACTGTTTTTT

j_gene: TRBJ1-2
abundance: -
v_gene: TRBV3-1/TRBV3-2
d_gene: -
CDR3aa: CASSQNLGAATHPNYGYTF
CDR3nt: TGTGCCAGCAGCCAAAACTTAGGGGCTGCTACCCACCCTAACTATGGCTACACCTTC